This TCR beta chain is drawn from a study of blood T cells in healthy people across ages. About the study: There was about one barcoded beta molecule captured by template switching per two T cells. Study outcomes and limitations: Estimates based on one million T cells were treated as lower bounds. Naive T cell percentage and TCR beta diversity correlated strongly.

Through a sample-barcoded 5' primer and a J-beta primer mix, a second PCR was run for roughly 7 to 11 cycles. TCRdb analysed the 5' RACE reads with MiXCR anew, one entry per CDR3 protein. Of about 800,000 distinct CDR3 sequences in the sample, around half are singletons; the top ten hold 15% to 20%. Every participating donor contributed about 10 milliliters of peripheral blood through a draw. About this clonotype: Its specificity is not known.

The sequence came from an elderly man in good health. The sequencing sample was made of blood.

CDR3 nucleotide sequence: TGTGCCAGCAGTTCACCGGGACTAGGTGGGGAGCTGTTTTTT. Its translation: CASSSPGLGGELFF. The chain is built from TRBV12-3 or TRBV12-4 and TRBJ2-2; TRBD2 agrees at 8 bases. J gave up 8 bases and V 4 bases, and 6 bases lay outside the gene matches. The CDR3 is 14 residues long.